The next 14 T cell receptor beta chains were all read from a single sample in a study of shared clonotypes between healthy human individuals. Clones were read by immunoSEQ multiplex PCR, and TCRdb kept only the in-frame ones, dropping some. The data show 2 million to 2.5 million clones, approximately 96% seen once. The sequencing sample was made of naive CD4+ T cells sorted from blood. Regarding subset: CD45RA+ positively selected. The receptor source for this set is a man between 18 and 29 years old in good health.

This chain's CDR3 is CASSYKTGGSYEQYF. CDR3 coding DNA: TGTGCCAGCAGTTACAAGACAGGGGGGTCGTACGAGCAGTACTTC. The rearrangement links TRBV6-5 to TRBJ2-7; the match to TRBD1 covers 9 bases. The ends lost 2 bases at V and 4 bases at J; junction bases unmatched: 6. From germline, CDR1 is MNHEY and CDR2 SVGAGI. This CDR3 contains 15 residues.

Concerning this clone: This same CDR3 is encoded by further DNA sequences in the sample. The chain joins TRBV6-5 to TRBJ2-5; D possibly corresponds to TRBD1 (5 bases). The CDR3 totals 11 residues. CDR1 is MNHEY and CDR2 is SVGAGI in the germline V gene. Trimming shortened V by 8 bases and J by 3 bases, and 7 bases separated the two germline ends. CDR3 amino acids: CASRREETQYF. CDR3 DNA: TGTGCCAGCCGCAGGGAAGAGACCCAGTACTTC.

This clone was detected once. The chain joins TRBV7-2 to TRBJ1-4; perhaps TRBD1 as D (5 bases). The V end lost 1 base, the J end lost 0 bases, and 9 bases lay between the germline ends. The germline CDR1 and CDR2 sequences are SGHTA and FQGNSA. This CDR3 region has 16 residues. CDR3 loop: CASSLVGGTTNEKLFF. Written as DNA, the CDR3 is TGTGCCAGCAGCTTAGTTGGGGGGACAACTAATGAAAAACTGTTTTTT.

V and J are TRBV2 and TRBJ2-2; no definite D call. Trimming removed 5 bases at V and 4 bases at J, with 17 bases between. The CDR3 contains 16 residues. Germline lookup yields CDR1 SNHLY and CDR2 FYNNEI. CDR3 in DNA: TGTGCCAGCAGTAGCAGGCCCTTATCTTTCACCGGGGAGCTGTTTTTT. This translates into CASSSRPLSFTGELFF.

CDR3 sequence (DNA): TGTGCCAGCTCGGACTCCAGCCTTAGCTCTGGAAACACCATATATTTT. Protein sequence: CASSDSSLSSGNTIYF. This chain joins TRBV18 and TRBJ1-3, with D hard to call. The V gene's germline CDR1 is KGHSH and CDR2 LQKENI. Trimming took 6 bases from V and 0 from J, leaving 15 bases between them. The CDR3 covers 16 residues.

V gene TRBV7-2 combines with J gene TRBJ2-7; 11 nucleotides match TRBD1. The germline CDR1 and CDR2 sequences are SGHTA and FQGNSA. CDR3 length equals 15 residues. V gave up 7 bases and J gave up 6 bases; unmatched junction bases: 11. CDR3 protein: CASTFDSGTGGEQYF. As DNA, the CDR3 is TGTGCCAGCACCTTTGACTCGGGGACAGGGGGCGAGCAGTACTTC.

The V and J genes are TRBV30 and TRBJ2-3, with 9 positions matching TRBD1. The CDR3 is 14 amino acids. V lost 2 bases and J lost 4; bases outside the gene matches: 4. Germline-derived CDR1 and CDR2 are GTSNPN and SVGIG (reference sequence). The CDR3 bases are TGTGCCTGGAGTACAGGGGGCGGCGCAGATACGCAGTATTTT. Protein sequence: CAWSTGGGADTQYF.

The rearrangement joins TRBV4-1 to TRBJ1-4; the D gene is possibly TRBD1 (5 bases). V lost 1 base to trimming and J lost 4 bases, with 13 bases between them. The length of the CDR3 is 16 residues. Germline CDR1 MGHRA, CDR2 YSYEKL. CDR3 residues: CASSQASGGDNEKLFF. CDR3 bases: TGCGCCAGCAGCCAAGCCTCGGGGGGGGATAATGAAAAACTGTTTTTT.

This chain joins TRBV5-6 and TRBJ2-7, with TRBD1 matching 8 bases. Unmatched junction bases numbered 8, after V lost 1 base and J lost 5 bases. Germline assignment: CDR1 SGHDT and CDR2 YYEEEE. The CDR3 is 15 amino acids. The CDR3: CASSLRETGVDEQYF. The CDR3 DNA sequence: TGTGCCAGCAGCTTGAGAGAGACAGGGGTCGACGAGCAGTACTTC.

This chain links TRBV7-9 with TRBJ1-2, with D uncertain. The CDR3 totals 13 residues. V dropped 5 bases and J dropped 4 bases, with 11 bases sitting between them. In germline, CDR1 is SEHNR, CDR2 FQNEAQ (reference sequence). The CDR3 DNA reads as TGTGCCAGCAGCCACGAGGAGCTCTATGGCTACACCTTC. It yields the protein CASSHEELYGYTF. The full variable domain, in which reference TRBV7-9 and TRBJ1-2 provide the parts outside the CDR3, is DTGVSQNPRHKITKRGQNVTFRCDPISEHNRLYWYRQTLGQGPEFLTYFQNEAQLEKSRLLSDRFSAERPKGSFSTLEIQRTEQGDSAMYLCASSHEELYGYTFGSGTRLTVV.

V and J are TRBV7-9 and TRBJ2-2, with D maybe TRBD1 (7 bases). Germline V CDR1 and CDR2: SEHNR, FQNEAQ (reference sequence). This CDR3 spans 15 amino acids. With 5 bases removed from V and 3 bases from J, the gap between germline ends came to 13 bases. The CDR3 DNA sequence: TGTGCCAGCAGCCGCGGGACAGCGTACACCGGGGAGCTGTTTTTT. This sequence encodes CASSRGTAYTGELFF.

The J gene is TRBJ1-1, the V gene TRBV7-8, with 7 bases aligning to TRBD1. The CDR3 runs to 16 residues. Germline assignment: CDR1 SGHVS and CDR2 FQNEAQ. The J segment lost 0 bases and the V segment lost 0 bases, leaving 4 bases of the junction unmatched. The CDR3, as DNA: TGTGCCAGCAGCTTAGCGGACAGGTCATTGAACACTGAAGCTTTCTTT. Its translation: CASSLADRSLNTEAFF.

This rearrangement joins TRBV27 to TRBJ1-5; D gene unclear. The germline V and J ends were trimmed by 1 base and 7 bases, with 14 bases remaining between them. The germline V gene encodes CDR1 MNHEY and CDR2 SMNVEV (reference sequence). CDR3 size: 15 residues. The CDR3 coding sequence is TGTGCCAGCAGTTTATATGATCCGGTCGGGCAGCCCCAGCATTTT. Encoded protein: CASSLYDPVGQPQHF.

V usage is TRBV5-1 and J usage is TRBJ2-5, with 8 bases that match TRBD2. Germline-derived CDR1 and CDR2 are SGHRS and YFSETQ. V was pared by 4 bases and J by 4 bases, with 6 bases of the junction left unmatched. The CDR3 runs to 14 residues. The CDR3 DNA reads TGCGCCAGCAGCCAGGCGGGGGGCGGAGAGACCCAGTACTTC. As protein: CASSQAGGGETQYF.